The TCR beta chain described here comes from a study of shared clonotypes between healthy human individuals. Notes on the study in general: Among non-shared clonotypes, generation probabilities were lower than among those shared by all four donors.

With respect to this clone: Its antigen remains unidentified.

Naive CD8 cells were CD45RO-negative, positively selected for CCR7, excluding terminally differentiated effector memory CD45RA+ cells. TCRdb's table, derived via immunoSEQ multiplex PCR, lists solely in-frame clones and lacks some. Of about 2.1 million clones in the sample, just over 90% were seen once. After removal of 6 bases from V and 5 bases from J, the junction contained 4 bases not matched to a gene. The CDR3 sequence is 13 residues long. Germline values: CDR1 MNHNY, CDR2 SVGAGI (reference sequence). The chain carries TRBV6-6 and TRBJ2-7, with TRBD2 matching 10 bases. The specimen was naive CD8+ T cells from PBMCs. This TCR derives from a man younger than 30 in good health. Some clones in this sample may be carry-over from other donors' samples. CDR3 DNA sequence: TGTGCCAGCAGAACTCTAGCGGGAGACGAGCAGTACTTC. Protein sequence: CASRTLAGDEQYF.